This TCR beta chain was identified in a study of cytomegalovirus exposure and HLA in healthy donors (dated by TCRdb to about 2017). Background on the whole study: In an earlier analysis of several hundred of the donors, less than 350 Gb of sequence data and some 120 million unique TCR beta sequences from about 190 million T cells were reported. An early release covering 500 to 750 HLA-typed donors comprised about 300 gigabases of sequencing data and 85 million or so unique TCR sequences. Of the roughly 400 genotyped donors, approximately 80% fell in the genetic ancestry cluster associated with self-reported Caucasian donors. The study was designed to test whether signatures of past pathogen exposure could be identified by cataloging public T cell receptors. The study used immunosequencing to profile the T cell repertoires of around 600 subjects and linked those repertoires to cytomegalovirus serostatus. Besides the first cohort of some 670 subjects, a separate validation cohort made up of 120 different subjects was used. To predict cytomegalovirus infection status, the study brought together high-throughput TCR immunosequencing, statistical association of individual TCRs with disease status, and machine learning. A later analysis re-analyzed previously published TCR beta repertoires from 650 to 800 donors and added high-resolution HLA genotyping to study TCR occurrence patterns. Rather than drawing on any new phenotypic data, the later analysis identified candidate immune exposures from TCR beta sequences and the way those sequences occurred across donors. In an earlier analysis of 587 of the donors, high-throughput TCR beta sequencing was used to judge whether each TCR beta V gene segment behaved as functional or pseudogenic. Alongside the repertoire data, information on donor age, sex, ethnicity and CMV serostatus was compiled. A later genetic analysis used genome-wide SNP genotypes for about 60% of the roughly 700 donors, treating that subset as a discovery cohort. All discovery cohort repertoires had been generated using a single sequencing platform. HLA typing covered class I and class II loci at four-digit resolution. The number of typed donors differed by locus: about 620-640 for A, B, C, DRB1 and DQB1; 522 for DQA1; 600 to 610 for DPA1; and some 450 for DPB1. Because of strong linkage in the cohort, four or five DR-DQ haplotypes were treated as single units for association and clustering. On average, about 200,000 unique TCR beta nucleotide sequences were sequenced per donor among roughly 430 genotyped donors of the cohort, with roughly 19% of those sequences being non-productive.

Concerning this clone itself: Its antigen is unknown. The record has no base qualities; no much larger clone is one base away.

What the work shows at the level of the full study, not this receptor alone: According to a later analysis, TCR association rates differed among HLA loci, with DRB1 alleles showing the most associated TCRs and HLA-C alleles showing the fewest. Because HLA typing was missing for some donors at each locus, association tests included only the typed subset. Correlated functional status among segregating V segments might be attributable to linkage disequilibrium, but an unknown experimental factor could not be ruled out. It was suggested by the authors that the approach could potentially be generalized to other disease states and immunological phenotypes. V-gene and J-gene trimming of TCR beta chains was associated with a missense DCLRE1C variant in a later genetic analysis, and the association was replicated in an independent cohort. Roughly uniform sequencing depth across donors was assumed in presence/absence analyses, although this assumption may not hold. In a later analysis, HLA-associated TCR beta chains showed more clonal expansion and lower generation probabilities than non-associated chains that were equally common. In an earlier analysis of fewer than 750 of the donors, most TCR beta V segments were observed in productive rearrangements about 87% or about 30% of the time, broadly matching IMGT annotations. When HLA alleles, especially DR and DQ, strongly co-occurred, TCR associations were difficult to assign to individual alleles. A cluster of highly shared sequence variants was judged likely to be a technical artifact of the sequencing pipeline. Across donors, most TCR sequences were observed very rarely, whereas some public TCRs were present in many individuals. A further reported finding was that TCR beta sequences accurately predicted the HLA-A and HLA-B alleles for most subjects in the first cohort. The only immune exposure information available for the cohort was CMV serostatus. Some IMGT-functional V segments, including TRBV6-2 and TRBV6-3, could not be told apart with the 87-base-pair reads, so those segments were excluded. A later analysis associated about 17,000 TCR beta sequences with specific HLA alleles at a false discovery rate of 0.05. About 17 rarely observed V segments, including chromosome 9 orphons, were excluded from the earlier analysis of approximately 500 of the donors because counts were too low. According to a later analysis, parvovirus B19, influenza, CMV and Epstein-Barr virus appeared linked to several top co-occurrence clusters. Three of the identified cytomegalovirus-associated TCR beta chains were confirmed in vitro to be specific for cytomegalovirus antigens. The cohort was sequenced for TCR beta chains only, and without alpha or paired-chain data the features that could be detected were limited. In both the original and validation cohorts, the classifier was reported to diagnose cytomegalovirus status with high specificity and sensitivity. The study listed 164 TCR beta chains as associated with cytomegalovirus. Most CMV-associated TCR beta chains appeared to be HLA-restricted in a later analysis, and the HLA associations seemed to be driven largely by CMV exposure. A later genetic analysis reported fewer N-insertions in productive TCRs among donors in an Asian-associated ancestry cluster than the 666-donor mean.

The cohort consisted of 666 healthy bone marrow donors. At the time of sampling, all cohort members were nominally healthy, though unrecorded immune exposures were likely present. The donor was CMV seronegative and was included in the group of a few hundred seronegative cohort members. A peripheral blood sample was collected from each donor, and TCR beta sequencing was performed on peripheral blood mononuclear cells. The Qiagen DNeasy Blood Extraction Kit was used to extract genomic DNA from the blood cell samples. Library construction relied on the immunoSEQ multiplex PCR assay. For the multiplex PCR, a mixture combining 60 forward primers for TCR Vbeta segments and 13 reverse primers for TCR Jbeta segments was used. Amplification of the CDR3 region of rearranged TCR beta genes was performed with a multiplex PCR assay on genomic DNA. On the Illumina HiSeq System, the amplified TCR beta libraries were sequenced as 87-base-pair reads. As for the original processing: A later analysis tallied roughly 78 million unique TCR beta chains across the 610 or so repertoires, and some 10 million of those chains were shared by two or more donors. A nearest-neighbor algorithm error-corrected the raw reads and collapsed the reads into unique sequences, merging closely related sequences to remove PCR and sequencing errors. To assign V, D and J gene segments, CDR3 sequences were aligned to IMGT reference sequences. For a sequence to be retained, a match of at least six nucleotides was required to both a V gene segment and a J gene segment. Rearrangements were classified as productive when the CDR3 lacked stop codons and remained in frame with V and J, and all other rearrangements were classified as non-productive. Following IMGT convention, CDR3 was defined as the stretch from the second conserved V-encoded cysteine up to the conserved J-encoded phenylalanine. The earlier analysis of about 590 of the donors excluded sequences that lacked an unambiguous match to a single V gene segment. An earlier analysis of 450 to 650 of the donors called V segments functional above 56.7% productive rearrangements and segregating when the between-donor standard deviation exceeded 5%. To diagnose cytomegalovirus status from the catalog of TCR beta chain sequences, a statistical classification framework was built. In a later analysis, V and J genes were assigned by comparing TCR nucleotide sequences against IMGT/GENE-DB human TR gene sequences. Using the TCRdist pipeline, a later analysis assigned CDR3 sequences along with most-parsimonious VDJ recombination scenarios. In a later analysis, each TCR beta chain was defined by its CDR3 amino acid sequence together with its V-gene family, and reads lacking a unique V-gene family were excluded. A later analysis removed 592 highly shared, low-generation-probability nucleotide sequences to deal with suspected cross-contamination and a sequencing artifact. For each public chain, a later analysis derived a clonal expansion index from normalized ranks of inferred template counts within each repertoire. In a later analysis, generation probabilities were computed using a VDJ recombination model fitted to out-of-frame rearrangements, and the results were checked against IGoR. In a later analysis, TCR-TCR, TCR-HLA and TCR-CMV co-occurrence was scored with hypergeometric tests, and a repertoire-size bias correction was applied to TCR pairs. In a later analysis, false discovery rates were estimated by permuting HLA or CMV assignments 20 times. In a later analysis, co-occurring TCRs were grouped with DBSCAN, and TCRdist sequence similarity was added when clustering was performed within HLA-allele-positive subsets. Co-occurrence clustering excluded repertoires with fewer than 30,000 or more than 120,000 public chains, plus five with anomalous nucleotide sharing. Imported from immuneACCESS, the table was reduced by TCRdb to in-frame sequences with V and J called. These copies leave out some clones; in studies compared against another copy, an unresolved V gene accounts for under half, and the cause of the remainder is not known. Clonal size and the V and J genes are those of that table, whereas D and trimming came from the DNA. This sample comprises 80,000 to 130,000 clones, 75% to 85% of them detected only once. Less than 1.5% of the sample belongs to the ten largest clones.

Reading the germline V gene gives CDR1 SGHNT and CDR2 YENEEA. The CDR3 has 15 amino acids, counting the end cysteine and phenylalanine. Of all the DNA, just the CDR3 is kept, 45 bases in frame from base 1. Trimming takes 6 bases from V and 2 bases from J, and the germline ends sit 14 bases apart. The sequencing input was PBMCs. Recombination connected TRBV11-3 to TRBJ1-5; the D gene identity is not certain. This TCR was sampled from a woman aged 18-29 years in good health and CMV-seronegative. The CDR3 reads as follows: CASRKGRVGNQPQHF. The DNA sequence reads TGTGCCAGCAGAAAAGGGAGGGTCGGCAATCAGCCCCAGCATTTT.